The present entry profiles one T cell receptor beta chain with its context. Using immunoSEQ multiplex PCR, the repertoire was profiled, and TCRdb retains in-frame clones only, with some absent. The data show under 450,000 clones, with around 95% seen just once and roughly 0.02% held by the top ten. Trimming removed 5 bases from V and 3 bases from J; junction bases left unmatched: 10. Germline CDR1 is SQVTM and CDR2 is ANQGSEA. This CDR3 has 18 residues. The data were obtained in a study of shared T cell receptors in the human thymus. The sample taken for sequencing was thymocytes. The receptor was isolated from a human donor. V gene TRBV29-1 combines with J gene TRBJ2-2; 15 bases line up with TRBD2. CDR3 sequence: CSVRGLAGGTSDTGELFF. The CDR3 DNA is TGCAGCGTTCGCGGACTAGCGGGAGGGACTAGTGACACCGGGGAGCTGTTTTTT.